The 20 T cell receptor beta chains below come from one sample, sequenced in a study of beta chain features in type 1 diabetes (dated by TCRdb to the late 2010s). Points the paper makes about the study in general: In all four CD4+ subsets, TCRB CDR3 length was moderately but significantly shorter in type 1 diabetes patients.

Antigens of these TCRs are unknown. Library preparation was by the immunoSEQ multiplex PCR assay. The entire isolated RNA was reverse transcribed using the High Capacity cDNA Reverse Transcription Kit, and thus expressed TCRB transcripts were sequenced. TCRdb limited this immuneACCESS table to in-frame rearrangements with V and J called. A share of clones is missing; checked studies link under half to unresolved V genes, and the rest is unexplained. The sample contains roughly 400,000 clones, 8% to 10% of them found a single time. The ten top clones hold about 0.6% of the sample. Input material: central memory CD4+ T cells from blood. All receptors derive from a man aged 25 to 45 with type 1 diabetes.

The chain joins TRBV4-3 to TRBJ2-7; 10 bases agree with TRBD1. Germline loops: CDR1 LGHNA, CDR2 YSLEER. The V and J ends lost 0 bases and 2 bases, in that order; junction bases with no gene match: 1. CDR3 length: 15 amino acids. CDR3 in DNA: TGCGCCAGCAGCCAAGACGGACAGGGGGCCTACGAGCAGTACTTC. It codes for CASSQDGQGAYEQYF.

V usage is TRBV5-4 and J usage is TRBJ2-1; 10 bases line up with TRBD2. V shed 6 bases and J 1 base; nucleotides not matched to a gene: 16. This CDR3 contains 19 residues. Germline V gives CDR1 SGHNT, CDR2 YYREEE (reference sequence). CDR3 DNA sequence: TGTGCCAGCACCCTCCCGGTGGTAGCGGGAGGCCGATCCTACAATGAGCAGTTCTTC. It codes for CASTLPVVAGGRSYNEQFF. The full variable domain, in which reference TRBV5-4 and TRBJ2-1 provide the parts outside the CDR3, is ETGVTQSPTHLIKTRGQQVTLRCSSQSGHNTVSWYQQALGQGPQFIFQYYREEENGRGNFPPRFSGLQFPNYSSELNVNALELDDSALYLCASTLPVVAGGRSYNEQFFGPGTRLTVL.

This clone was picked up a small number of times. The chain uses TRBV6-1 and TRBJ2-2; the D call may be TRBD1 or TRBD2 (7 bases each). The V end lost 6 bases, the J end lost 5 bases, and 13 bases lay between the germline ends. Germline CDR1 is MNHNS and CDR2 is SASEGT. The CDR3 consists of 14 residues. The CDR3 here is CASSRQGGTGELFF. The CDR3 region has the DNA TGTGCCAGCAGCCGACAGGGAGGGACCGGGGAGCTGTTTTTT.

This clone was counted ten times or more. This chain joins TRBV5-1 and TRBJ2-7, with TRBD2 matching 10 bases. The CDR3 extends over 15 amino acids. CDR1 is SGHRS and CDR2 is YFSETQ in the germline V gene. V dropped 4 bases and J dropped 3; count of bases not matched to a gene: 7. This CDR3 is CASSPTSGEIYEQYF. CDR3 nucleotides: TGCGCCAGCAGCCCTACTAGCGGGGAAATCTACGAGCAGTACTTC.

This chain links TRBV5-6 with TRBJ2-3, with D hard to call. Germline-derived CDR1 and CDR2 are SGHDT and YYEEEE. This CDR3 comprises 14 residues. With 0 bases removed from V and 3 bases from J, the gap between germline ends came to 8 bases. CDR3 nucleotide sequence: TGTGCCAGCAGCTTGGGGGGTAGGACAGATACGCAGTATTTT. The encoded protein is CASSLGGRTDTQYF.

The chain recombines TRBV5-1 with TRBJ1-4; D is unclear. V was pared by 0 bases and J by 8 bases, with 14 bases between. The CDR3 is 15 residues long. The germline CDR1 and CDR2 sequences are SGHRS and YFSETQ. The CDR3 nucleotides are TGCGCCAGCAGCTTGGTGGGTGGCCGGGAGGAAAAACTGTTTTTT. It is translated as CASSLVGGREEKLFF.

On this clone: One end of the junction varies from germline; a read error may be responsible. The sample has other DNA sequences that encode this CDR3 too. The rearrangement uses TRBV4-3 and TRBJ2-5, with a weak D call TRBD1 (5 bases). The germline gives CDR1 LGHNA, CDR2 YSLEER. This CDR3 region has 15 residues. CDR3: CASSPSPDTQETQYF. The CDR3 region has the DNA TGCGCGAGCAGCCCCAGCCCGGACACCCAAGAGACCCAGTACTTC.

The rearrangement joins TRBV11-2 to TRBJ2-7, with 9 bases lining up with TRBD1. The CDR3 contains 13 residues. Germline assignment: CDR1 SGHAT and CDR2 FQNNGV. Unmatched junction bases numbered 0, after V lost 1 base and J lost 5 bases. The CDR3 coding sequence is TGTGCCAGCAGCTTAGGGGACAGGGACGAGCAGTACTTC. Protein sequence: CASSLGDRDEQYF.

As for this clone: This CDR3 is also generated by other DNA sequences in the sample. The chain links TRBV7-9 to TRBJ2-3, with D maybe TRBD1 (6 bases). Trimming left V 3 bases short and J 0 bases short, with 7 bases between. Germline CDR1 SEHNR, CDR2 FQNEAQ (reference sequence). This CDR3 region has 14 residues. This CDR3 reads CASSLGASTDTQYF. As DNA, the CDR3 is TGTGCCAGCAGCTTGGGGGCGAGCACAGATACGCAGTATTTT.

This clone has more than one count but fewer than ten. The chain carries TRBV4-3 and TRBJ1-2; D might be TRBD1 (6 bases). Germline CDR1 reads LGHNA; CDR2 reads YSLEER. The CDR3 consists of 14 residues. The ends were cut back, 0 bases at V and 2 bases at J, with 7 bases in the middle. The CDR3 loop is CASSQEGANYGYTF. DNA of the CDR3: TGCGCCAGCAGCCAAGAGGGGGCCAACTATGGCTACACCTTC.

On this clone itself: An end of the junction differs from the germline gene, which may be a read error. The V and J genes are TRBV5-1 and TRBJ2-2, with 7 positions matching TRBD1. This CDR3 contains 14 residues. Germline CDR1 reads SGHRS; CDR2 reads YFSETQ. The CDR3 spells CASSQQGRYGELFF. The CDR3 bases are TGTGCCAGCAGTCAACAGGGGCGATACGGGGAGCTGTTTTTT.

This clone appeared a few times. The V and J genes are TRBV28 and TRBJ2-5, with TRBD1 as a possible D gene (6 bases). Germline assignment: CDR1 MDHEN and CDR2 SYDVKM. The CDR3 has 13 amino acids. V dropped 8 bases and J dropped 3 bases, with 13 bases sitting between them. The CDR3 reads CASGAPGEETQYF. CDR3 sequence (DNA): TGTGCCAGCGGTGCCCCAGGGGAAGAGACCCAGTACTTC. The full variable domain, rest sourced from reference TRBV28 and TRBJ2-5, is DVKVTQSSRYLVKRTGEKVFLECVQDMDHENMFWYRQDPGLGLRLIYFSYDVKMKEKGDIPEGYSVSREKKERFSLILESASTNQTSMYLCASGAPGEETQYFGPGTRLLVL.

CDR3 DNA sequence: TGTGCCAGCAGCTGGAGACAGGACAATGAAAAACTGTTTTTT. Protein: CASSWRQDNEKLFF. This sequence joins TRBV5-4 and TRBJ1-4; TRBD1 is a possible D gene (6 bases). The CDR3 is made up of 14 amino acids. Germline-derived CDR1 and CDR2 are SGHNT and YYREEE (reference sequence). V gave up 3 bases and J gave up 5 bases, with 11 bases separating them.

This clone was detected many times. V and J are TRBV18 and TRBJ2-7, with TRBD1 matching 12 bases. The V segment lost 3 bases and the J segment 9 bases; nucleotides outside the gene matches: 9. The CDR3 sequence is 15 residues long. CDR1 and CDR2 from the germline V gene are KGHSH and LQKENI. Here the CDR3 reads CASSPSGTGGAGQYF. The CDR3 coding sequence is TGTGCCAGCTCACCCTCGGGGACAGGGGGCGCTGGGCAGTACTTC. Full variable domain (rest looked up from reference TRBV18 and TRBJ2-7): NAGVMQNPRHLVRRRGQEARLRCSPMKGHSHVYWYRQLPEEGLKFMVYLQKENIIDESGMPKERFSAEFPKEGPSILRIQQVVRGDSAAYFCASSPSGTGGAGQYFGPGTRLTVT.

The CDR3 loop reads CSVETQGNQPQHF. CDR3 nucleotides: TGCAGCGTCGAGACCCAAGGCAATCAGCCCCAGCATTTT. The rearrangement uses TRBV29-1 and TRBJ1-5; D is unresolved. With 6 bases removed from V and 2 bases from J, the gap between germline ends came to 11 bases. Germline V lookup: CDR1 SQVTM, CDR2 ANQGSEA. The length of the CDR3 is 13 residues.

This clone has just a few counts. This rearrangement joins TRBV19 to TRBJ1-2; a weak D match, TRBD1 (5 bases). Germline CDR1 is LNHDA and CDR2 is SQIVND (reference sequence). CDR3 size: 16 residues. The V end was cut by 8 bases, the J end by 5 bases, with 24 bases between. The CDR3 sequence is CASLPDRDFYSYGYTF. The CDR3 DNA follows: TGTGCCAGTCTTCCCGACAGAGACTTTTATTCGTATGGCTACACCTTC.

This chain joins TRBV7-9 and TRBJ1-5; maybe TRBD1 (5 bases). The length of the CDR3 is 15 residues. V lost 5 bases to trimming and J lost 2 bases, with 13 bases between them. CDR1 is SEHNR and CDR2 is FQNEAQ in the germline V gene (reference sequence). Written as DNA, the CDR3 is TGTGCCAGCAGCCCCATCGAGGGACGCAATCAGCCCCAGCATTTT. Its protein product is CASSPIEGRNQPQHF.

This clone was seen a handful of times. The rearrangement links TRBV5-6 to TRBJ2-5, with unresolved D. Trimming left V 0 bases short and J 7 bases short, with 10 bases between. The length of the CDR3 is 13 residues. Germline values: CDR1 SGHDT, CDR2 YYEEEE. Here the CDR3 DNA reads TGTGCCAGCAGCTTGGCTCCCCTGGGGACCCAGTACTTC. This translates into CASSLAPLGTQYF.

The rearrangement links TRBV10-2 to TRBJ2-1; 10 nucleotides agree with TRBD2. The J segment lost 6 bases and the V segment lost 8 bases, leaving 10 bases of the junction unmatched. Germline CDR1 is WSHSY and CDR2 is SAAADI. This CDR3 has 15 residues. The CDR3 is CASSLAGDETNEQFF. The CDR3 DNA reads TGCGCCAGCTCCCTAGCGGGGGACGAAACCAATGAGCAGTTCTTC.

The chain combines TRBV7-9 with TRBJ2-3; unclear D gene. CDR3 length: 15 amino acids. V was trimmed by 1 base and J by 3 bases, leaving 11 bases between them. Germline values: CDR1 SEHNR, CDR2 FQNEAQ (reference sequence). The CDR3 loop reads CASSLGVRPTDTQYF. The CDR3 DNA reads as TGTGCCAGCAGCTTAGGGGTCAGGCCTACAGATACGCAGTATTTT.